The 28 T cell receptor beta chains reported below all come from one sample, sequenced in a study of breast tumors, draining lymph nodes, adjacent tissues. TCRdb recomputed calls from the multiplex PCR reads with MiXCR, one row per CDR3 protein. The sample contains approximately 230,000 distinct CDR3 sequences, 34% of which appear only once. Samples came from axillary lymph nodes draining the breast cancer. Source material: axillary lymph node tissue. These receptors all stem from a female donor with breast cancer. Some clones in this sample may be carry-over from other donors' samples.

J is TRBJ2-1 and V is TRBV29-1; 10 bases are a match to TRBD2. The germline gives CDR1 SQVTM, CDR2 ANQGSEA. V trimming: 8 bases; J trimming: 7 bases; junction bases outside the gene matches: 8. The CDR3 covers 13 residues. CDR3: CSTIAGGRNEQFF. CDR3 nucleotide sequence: TGCAGCACCATAGCGGGAGGTAGGAATGAGCAGTTCTTC.

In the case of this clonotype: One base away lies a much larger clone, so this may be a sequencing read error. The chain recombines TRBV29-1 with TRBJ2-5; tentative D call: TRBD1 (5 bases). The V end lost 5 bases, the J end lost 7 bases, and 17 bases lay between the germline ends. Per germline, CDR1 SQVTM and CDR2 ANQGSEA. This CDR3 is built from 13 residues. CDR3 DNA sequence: TGCAGCGTTAAAGGTCAGACAGAGCCGACCCAGTACTTC. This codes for CSVKGQTEPTQYF.

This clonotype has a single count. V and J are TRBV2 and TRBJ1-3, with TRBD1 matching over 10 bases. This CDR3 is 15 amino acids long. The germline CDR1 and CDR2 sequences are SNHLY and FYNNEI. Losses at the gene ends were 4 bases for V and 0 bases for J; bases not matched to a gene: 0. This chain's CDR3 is CASSGQGASGNTIYF. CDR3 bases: TGTGCCAGCAGTGGACAGGGGGCCTCTGGAAACACCATATATTTT.

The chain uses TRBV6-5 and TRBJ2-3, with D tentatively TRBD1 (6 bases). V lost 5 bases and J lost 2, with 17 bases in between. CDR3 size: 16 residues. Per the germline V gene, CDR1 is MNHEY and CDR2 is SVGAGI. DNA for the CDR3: TGTGCCAGCAGTCCTACCTGGGACAAGCCCACAGATACGCAGTATTTT. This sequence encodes CASSPTWDKPTDTQYF.

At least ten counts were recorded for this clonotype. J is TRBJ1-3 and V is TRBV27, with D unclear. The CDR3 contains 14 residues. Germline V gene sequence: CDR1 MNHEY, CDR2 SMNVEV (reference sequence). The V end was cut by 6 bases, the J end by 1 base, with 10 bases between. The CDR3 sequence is CASSTGPSGNTIYF. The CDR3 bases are TGTGCCAGCAGCACCGGACCTTCTGGAAACACCATATATTTT.

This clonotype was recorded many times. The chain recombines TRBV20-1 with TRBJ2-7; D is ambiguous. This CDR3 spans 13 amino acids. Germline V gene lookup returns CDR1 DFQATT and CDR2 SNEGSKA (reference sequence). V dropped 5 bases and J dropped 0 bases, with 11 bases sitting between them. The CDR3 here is CSAYDTTSYEQYF. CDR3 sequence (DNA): TGCAGTGCTTATGACACTACCTCCTACGAGCAGTACTTC.

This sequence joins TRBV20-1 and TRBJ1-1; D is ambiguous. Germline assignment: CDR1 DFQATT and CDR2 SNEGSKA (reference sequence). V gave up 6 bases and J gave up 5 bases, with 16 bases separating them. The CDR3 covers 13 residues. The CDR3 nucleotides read TGCAGTGCCCGGCCGCTGGGGAAGACTGAAGCTTTCTTT. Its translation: CSARPLGKTEAFF.

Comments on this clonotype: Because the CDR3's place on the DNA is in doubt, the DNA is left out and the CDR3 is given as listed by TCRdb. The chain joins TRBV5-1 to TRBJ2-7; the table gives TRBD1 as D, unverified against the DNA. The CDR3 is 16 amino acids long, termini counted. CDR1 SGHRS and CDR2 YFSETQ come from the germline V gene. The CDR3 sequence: CASSLVGQGSAGELYF.

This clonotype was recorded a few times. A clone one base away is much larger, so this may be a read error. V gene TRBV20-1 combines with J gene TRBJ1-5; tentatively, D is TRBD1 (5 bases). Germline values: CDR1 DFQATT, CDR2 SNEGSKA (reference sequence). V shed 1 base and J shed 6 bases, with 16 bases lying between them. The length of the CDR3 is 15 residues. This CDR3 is CSARVPGRSTQPQHF. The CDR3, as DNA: TGCAGTGCTAGAGTGCCGGGACGGTCCACTCAGCCCCAGCATTTT.

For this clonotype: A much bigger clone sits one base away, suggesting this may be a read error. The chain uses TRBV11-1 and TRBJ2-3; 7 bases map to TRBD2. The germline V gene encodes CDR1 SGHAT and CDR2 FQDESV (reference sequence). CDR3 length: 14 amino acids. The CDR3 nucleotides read TGTGCCGGCAGATCTACTAGCGGCACAGATACGCAGTATTTT. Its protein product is CAGRSTSGTDTQYF.

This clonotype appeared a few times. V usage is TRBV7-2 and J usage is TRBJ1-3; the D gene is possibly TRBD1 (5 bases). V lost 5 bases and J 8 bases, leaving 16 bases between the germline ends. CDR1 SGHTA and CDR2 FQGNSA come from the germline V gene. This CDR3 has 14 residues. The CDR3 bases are TGTGCCAGCAGCCAAGTCGGGGACGGCTACACCATATATTTT. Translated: CASSQVGDGYTIYF.

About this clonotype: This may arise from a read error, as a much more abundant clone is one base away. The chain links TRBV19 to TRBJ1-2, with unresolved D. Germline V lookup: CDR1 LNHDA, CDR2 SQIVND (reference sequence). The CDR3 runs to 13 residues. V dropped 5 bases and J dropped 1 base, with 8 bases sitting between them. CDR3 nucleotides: TGTGCCAGTAGTGTTTTGGGTAACTATGGCTACACCTTC. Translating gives CASSVLGNYGYTF.

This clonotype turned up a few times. CDR3 protein: CACTKDRGQREQYF. The CDR3 DNA reads TGTGCCTGTACTAAGGACAGGGGGCAACGCGAGCAGTACTTC. The V and J genes are TRBV30 and TRBJ2-7; the match to TRBD1 covers 11 bases. The CDR3 sequence is 14 residues long. Germline V lookup: CDR1 GTSNPN, CDR2 SVGIG (reference sequence). The V segment lost 6 bases and the J segment 6 bases; nucleotides outside the gene matches: 10.

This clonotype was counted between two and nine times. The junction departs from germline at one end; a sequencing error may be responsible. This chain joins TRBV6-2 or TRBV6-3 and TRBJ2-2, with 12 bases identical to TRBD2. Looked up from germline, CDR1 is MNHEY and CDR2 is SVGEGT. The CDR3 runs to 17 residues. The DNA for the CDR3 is TGTGCCAGCAGTCACTCGGGACTAGCGGGGAACACCGGGGAGCTGTTTTTT. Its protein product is CASSHSGLAGNTGELFF.

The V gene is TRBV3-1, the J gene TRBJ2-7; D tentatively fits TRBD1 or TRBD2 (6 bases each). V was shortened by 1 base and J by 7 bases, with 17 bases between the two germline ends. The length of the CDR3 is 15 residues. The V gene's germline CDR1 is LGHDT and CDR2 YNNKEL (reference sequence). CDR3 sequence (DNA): TGTGCCAGCAGCCAAGTGGGGGGCCCAGTGGGGGAGCAGTACTTC. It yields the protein CASSQVGGPVGEQYF.

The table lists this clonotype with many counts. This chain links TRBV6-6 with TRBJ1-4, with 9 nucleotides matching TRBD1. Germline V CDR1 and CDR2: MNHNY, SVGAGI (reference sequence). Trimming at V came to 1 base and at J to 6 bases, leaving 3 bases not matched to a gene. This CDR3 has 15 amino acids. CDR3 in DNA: TGTGCCAGCAGTTACTTAGGGACAGGGTATGAAAAACTGTTTTTT. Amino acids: CASSYLGTGYEKLFF.

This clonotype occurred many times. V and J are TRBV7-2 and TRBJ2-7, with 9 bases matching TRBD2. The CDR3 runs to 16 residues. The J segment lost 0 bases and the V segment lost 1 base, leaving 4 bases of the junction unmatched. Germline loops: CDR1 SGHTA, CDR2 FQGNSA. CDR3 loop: CASSLVGGRVSYEQYF. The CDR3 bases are TGTGCCAGCAGCTTAGTAGGCGGGAGGGTCTCCTACGAGCAGTACTTC. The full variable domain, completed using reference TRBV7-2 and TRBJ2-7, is GAGVSQSPSNKVTEKGKDVELRCDPISGHTALYWYRQSLGQGLEFLIYFQGNSAPDKSGLPSDRFSAERTGGSVSTLTIQRTQQEDSAVYLCASSLVGGRVSYEQYFGPGTRLTVT.

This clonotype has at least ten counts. CDR3 sequence: CANTRLRGETQYF. For the CDR3, the DNA is TGTGCCAACACACGGCTCCGTGGGGAGACCCAGTACTTC. The rearrangement joins TRBV2 to TRBJ2-5; D uncertain. V was cut by 10 bases and J by 5 bases, with 17 bases left in between. This CDR3 has 13 residues. Per germline, CDR1 SNHLY and CDR2 FYNNEI.

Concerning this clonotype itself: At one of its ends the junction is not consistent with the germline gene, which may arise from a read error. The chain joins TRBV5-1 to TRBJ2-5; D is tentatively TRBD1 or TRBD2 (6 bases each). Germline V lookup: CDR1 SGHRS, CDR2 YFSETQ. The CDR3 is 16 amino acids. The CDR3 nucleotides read TGCGCCAGCAGCTGGAAGGGGGGCCAACCCCAAGAGACCCAGCACTTC. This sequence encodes CASSWKGGQPQETQHF.

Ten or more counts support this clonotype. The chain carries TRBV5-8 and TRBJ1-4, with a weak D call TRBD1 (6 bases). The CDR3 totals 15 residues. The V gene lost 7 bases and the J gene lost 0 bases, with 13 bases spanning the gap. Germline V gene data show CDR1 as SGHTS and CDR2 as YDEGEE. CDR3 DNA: TGTGCCAGCCGGTCGGGGGGCACAACTAATGAAAAACTGTTTTTT. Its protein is CASRSGGTTNEKLFF.

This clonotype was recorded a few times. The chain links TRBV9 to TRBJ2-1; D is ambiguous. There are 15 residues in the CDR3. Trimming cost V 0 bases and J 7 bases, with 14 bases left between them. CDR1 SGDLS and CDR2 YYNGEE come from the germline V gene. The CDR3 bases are TGTGCCAGCAGCGTAGGTATAGCATCAGTTAATGAGCAGTTCTTC. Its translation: CASSVGIASVNEQFF.

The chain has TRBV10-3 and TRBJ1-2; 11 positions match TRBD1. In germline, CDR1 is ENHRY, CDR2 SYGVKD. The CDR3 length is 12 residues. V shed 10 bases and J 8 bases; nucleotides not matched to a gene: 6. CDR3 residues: CATGQGAGGYTF. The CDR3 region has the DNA TGTGCCACTGGACAGGGGGCGGGAGGCTACACCTTC.

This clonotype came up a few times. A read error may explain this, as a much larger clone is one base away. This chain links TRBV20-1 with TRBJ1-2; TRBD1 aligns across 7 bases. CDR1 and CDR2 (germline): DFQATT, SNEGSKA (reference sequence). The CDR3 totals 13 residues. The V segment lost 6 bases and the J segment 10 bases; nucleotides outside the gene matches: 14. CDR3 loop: CSARLTGVSAYTF. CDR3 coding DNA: TGCAGTGCGCGTCTCACAGGGGTTAGCGCCTACACCTTC.

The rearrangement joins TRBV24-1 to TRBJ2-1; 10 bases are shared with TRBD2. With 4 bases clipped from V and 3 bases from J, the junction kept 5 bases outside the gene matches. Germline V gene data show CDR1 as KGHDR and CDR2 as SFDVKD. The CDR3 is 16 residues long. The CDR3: CATSDNERGGYNEQFF. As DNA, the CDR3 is TGTGCCACCAGTGACAACGAGCGGGGGGGCTACAATGAGCAGTTCTTC.

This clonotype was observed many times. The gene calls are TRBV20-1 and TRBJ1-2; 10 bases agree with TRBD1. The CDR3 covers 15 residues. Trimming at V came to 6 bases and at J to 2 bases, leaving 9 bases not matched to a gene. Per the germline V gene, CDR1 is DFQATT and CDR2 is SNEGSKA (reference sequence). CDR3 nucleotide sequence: TGCAGTGCACCCCCCCGGGGACAGGGGAACTATGGCTACACCTTC. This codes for CSAPPRGQGNYGYTF.

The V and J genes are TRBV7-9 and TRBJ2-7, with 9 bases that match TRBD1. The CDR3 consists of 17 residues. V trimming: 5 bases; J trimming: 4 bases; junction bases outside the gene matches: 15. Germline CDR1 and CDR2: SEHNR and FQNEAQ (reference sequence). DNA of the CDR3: TGTGCCAGCAGCCCACGTGGGGGAGGGACAGGGAGGTACGAGCAGTACTTC. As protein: CASSPRGGGTGRYEQYF.

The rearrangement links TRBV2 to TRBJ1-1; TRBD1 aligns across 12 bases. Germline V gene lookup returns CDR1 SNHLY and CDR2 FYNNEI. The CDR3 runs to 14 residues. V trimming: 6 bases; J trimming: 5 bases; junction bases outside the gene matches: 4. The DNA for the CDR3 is TGTGCCAGCAGGGCGGGACAGGGGGCGACTGAAGCTTTCTTT. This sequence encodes CASRAGQGATEAFF. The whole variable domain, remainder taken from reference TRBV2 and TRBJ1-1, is EPEVTQTPSHQVTQMGQEVILRCVPISNHLYFYWYRQILGQKVEFLVSFYNNEISEKSEIFDDQFSVERPDGSNFTLKIRSTKLEDSAMYFCASRAGQGATEAFFGQGTRLTVV.

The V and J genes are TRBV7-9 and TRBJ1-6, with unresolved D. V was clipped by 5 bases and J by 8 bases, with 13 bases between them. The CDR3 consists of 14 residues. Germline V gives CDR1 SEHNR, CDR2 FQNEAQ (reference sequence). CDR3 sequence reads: CASSPREGDSPLHF. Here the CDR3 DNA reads TGTGCCAGCAGCCCACGGGAGGGTGATTCACCCCTCCACTTT.